This T cell receptor beta chain was retrieved from a study of Graves' ophthalmopathy and Graves' hyperthyroidism. RNA served as the template for amplifying TCR beta CDR3 regions. After a first-round RT-PCR with HTBI primers, a second-round multiplex PCR was run. TCRdb re-analysed the multiplex PCR reads in MiXCR, keeping a single row per CDR3 protein. The table has about 210,000 distinct CDR3 sequences, around 28% seen once; the top ten hold around 9.8%. Study-wide results and limits: Most expanded clonotypes in thyroid above 0.001 frequency also showed up in blood.

Germline CDR1 is MNHEY and CDR2 is SVGAGI. The CDR3 is made up of 11 amino acids. The V gene lost 9 bases and the J gene lost 6 bases, with 12 bases spanning the gap. This clonotype was found many times. Its target is not known. The sequence came from a man between 50 and 59 years old with Graves' ophthalmopathy. The rearrangement joins TRBV6-5 to TRBJ2-7; the D gene is possibly TRBD1 (5 bases). The sample taken for sequencing was peripheral blood. The CDR3 DNA follows: TGTGCCAGTAGGGGTCTTTCCGAGCAGTACTTC. Its translation: CASRGLSEQYF.